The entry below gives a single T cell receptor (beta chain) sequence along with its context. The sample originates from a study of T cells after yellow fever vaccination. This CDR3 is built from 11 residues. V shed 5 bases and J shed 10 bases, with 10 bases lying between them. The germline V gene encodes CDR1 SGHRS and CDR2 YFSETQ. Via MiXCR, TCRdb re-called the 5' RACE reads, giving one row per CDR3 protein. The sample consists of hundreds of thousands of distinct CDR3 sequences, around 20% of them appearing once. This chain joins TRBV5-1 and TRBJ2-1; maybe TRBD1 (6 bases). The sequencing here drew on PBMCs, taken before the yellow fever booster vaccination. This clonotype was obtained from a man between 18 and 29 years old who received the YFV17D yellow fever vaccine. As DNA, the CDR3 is TGCGCCAGCAGAGGACAGTCAGAGCAGTTCTTC. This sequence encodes CASRGQSEQFF.